The clone carrying this T cell receptor (beta chain) has a count of ten or more. This sample was taken from a study of CD8 T cells in ankylosing spondylitis. Construction of TCR beta libraries was performed using quantitative 5'-RACE with molecular barcodes. TCRdb called the 5' RACE reads again in MiXCR, with one record for every CDR3 protein. Of 150,000 or so distinct CDR3 sequences in the sample, around 16% were seen once. There are 15 residues in the CDR3. The germline gives CDR1 DFQATT, CDR2 SNEGSKA (reference sequence). After removal of 4 bases from V and 12 bases from J, the junction contained 18 bases not matched to a gene.

This chain uses TRBV20-1 with TRBJ2-4, with 7 nucleotides matching TRBD2. Sequenced input: blood, either unsorted or a sorted T cell fraction (not recorded which). The sequence came from a male donor with ankylosing spondylitis or in good health (not recorded which). The CDR3 DNA follows: TGCAGTGCTACCGGACTAGTACGCCGAATAAACGATCAGTACTTC. Protein: CSATGLVRRINDQYF.